These 28 T cell receptor beta chains came from one sample sequenced in a study of blood T cell repertoires in COVID-19. TCRdb's copy holds only in-frame clones and misses some; the assay was immunoSEQ multiplex PCR. The profile shows 200,000 to 300,000 clones, approximately 86% of them singletons. The material sequenced was peripheral blood. The receptor source for this set is a human donor in a cohort sampled during active COVID-19.

This CDR3 is CASSPFSGSLSYEQYF. The DNA for the CDR3 is TGTGCCAGCAGTCCCTTTAGCGGGAGTCTCTCCTACGAGCAGTACTTC. The V gene is TRBV2, the J gene TRBJ2-7, with TRBD2 matching 9 bases. The V and J ends lost 5 bases and 0 bases, in that order; junction bases with no gene match: 8. CDR3 size: 16 residues. CDR1 is SNHLY and CDR2 is FYNNEI in the germline V gene.

The chain couples TRBV4-2 to TRBJ1-1; D is unclear. Germline-derived CDR1 and CDR2 are LGHNA and YNFKEQ. V lost 0 bases and J 0 bases, leaving 14 bases between the germline ends. The CDR3 sequence is 17 residues long. CDR3 loop: CASSQDQTGVVNTEAFF. The CDR3 nucleotides are TGTGCCAGCAGCCAAGATCAAACCGGGGTGGTGAACACTGAAGCTTTCTTT.

The chain links TRBV5-6 to TRBJ1-5, with TRBD1 as a possible D gene (5 bases). V was pared by 0 bases and J by 1 base, with 5 bases between. The CDR3 sequence is 14 residues long. Per the germline V gene, CDR1 is SGHDT and CDR2 is YYEEEE. As DNA, the CDR3 is TGTGCCAGCAGCTTGGGACAGAGCAATCAGCCCCAGCATTTT. This sequence encodes CASSLGQSNQPQHF.

This clone was detected once. The chain is built from TRBV11-2 and TRBJ2-7, with TRBD1 matching over 8 bases. CDR1 is SGHAT and CDR2 is FQNNGV in the germline V gene. There are 14 residues in the CDR3. J gave up 4 bases and V 3 bases, and 5 bases lay outside the gene matches. The DNA for the CDR3 is TGTGCCAGCAGCTTTTGGACAGGGCGTTACGAGCAGTACTTC. Translated: CASSFWTGRYEQYF.

The chain couples TRBV3-1 (or the pseudogene TRBV3-2) to TRBJ2-3; 8 bases match TRBD2. The V segment lost 2 bases and the J segment 4 bases; nucleotides outside the gene matches: 5. Germline assignment: CDR1 LGHDT and CDR2 YNNKEL (reference sequence). The CDR3 loop spans 15 amino acids. For the CDR3, the DNA is TGTGCCAGCAGCCAATATGGGACTAGTTCAGATACGCAGTATTTT. As protein: CASSQYGTSSDTQYF.

This clone occurred once. The chain joins TRBV28 to TRBJ2-7; D gene uncertain. Germline values: CDR1 MDHEN, CDR2 SYDVKM. This CDR3 contains 13 residues. V was cut by 1 base and J by 4 bases, with 8 bases left in between. CDR3 nucleotide sequence: TGTGCCAGCAGTTTATCCCCCCGGTACGAGCAGTACTTC. It translates to CASSLSPRYEQYF.

The rearrangement links TRBV27 to TRBJ2-5; tentatively, D is TRBD2 (5 bases). Trimming pared 6 bases from V and 5 bases from J, leaving 13 bases between. The CDR3 is 13 amino acids. Germline CDR1 reads MNHEY; CDR2 reads SMNVEV (reference sequence). The CDR3 sequence is CASSSDGEETQYF. CDR3 in DNA: TGTGCCAGCAGCTCCGACGGGGAGGAGACCCAGTACTTC.

This chain joins TRBV19 and TRBJ1-1; no reliable D call. The CDR3 has 13 residues. Germline loops: CDR1 LNHDA, CDR2 SQIVND (reference sequence). Trimming took off 7 bases at V and 6 bases at J, with 15 bases between the two ends. The CDR3 region has the DNA TGTGCCAGTATCGTCCGGGGTGGGTCTGAAGCTTTCTTT. It codes for CASIVRGGSEAFF.

The rearrangement links TRBV15 to TRBJ1-5; D is possibly TRBD1 (5 bases). Trimming removed 0 bases at V and 4 bases at J, with 16 bases between. This CDR3 has 17 residues. Germline values: CDR1 LNHNV, CDR2 YYDKDF (reference sequence). This CDR3 is CATSRDPGLEGNQPQHF. CDR3 sequence (DNA): TGTGCCACCAGCAGAGATCCGGGACTAGAGGGGAATCAGCCCCAGCATTTT.

The chain couples TRBV5-1 to TRBJ1-1; 8 nucleotides line up with TRBD1. This CDR3 comprises 14 residues. V trimming: 4 bases; J trimming: 3 bases; junction bases outside the gene matches: 5. Germline V lookup: CDR1 SGHRS, CDR2 YFSETQ. CDR3 protein: CASSRQGLDTEAFF. The CDR3 DNA reads as TGCGCCAGCAGCCGACAGGGGCTTGACACTGAAGCTTTCTTT.

The V call is TRBV25-1, the J call TRBJ1-1; 7 positions match TRBD1. The CDR3 totals 14 residues. V was clipped by 4 bases and J by 6 bases; unmatched bases: 8. Germline loops: CDR1 MGHDK, CDR2 SYGVNS. Written as DNA, the CDR3 is TGTGCCAGCAGTGTGGACAGGACGTCGGCTGAAGCTTTCTTT. Protein: CASSVDRTSAEAFF. Filled out from reference TRBV25-1 and TRBJ1-1, the complete variable domain reads EADIYQTPRYLVIGTGKKITLECSQTMGHDKMYWYQQDPGMELHLIHYSYGVNSTEKGDLSSESTVSRIRTEHFPLTLESARPSHTSQYLCASSVDRTSAEAFFGQGTRLTVV.

This chain joins TRBV5-5 and TRBJ2-1, with no clear D. The V gene's germline CDR1 is SGHKS and CDR2 YYEKEE (reference sequence). The CDR3 is made up of 13 amino acids. The V and J ends lost 2 bases and 9 bases respectively, with 12 bases between them. The CDR3 DNA reads TGTGCCAGCAGCTTTCAAGAGGTCGGTGAGCAGTTCTTC. Amino acid sequence: CASSFQEVGEQFF. Complete variable domain (other parts from reference TRBV5-5 and TRBJ2-1): DAGVTQSPTHLIKTRGQQVTLRCSPISGHKSVSWYQQVLGQGPQFIFQYYEKEERGRGNFPDRFSARQFPNYSSELNVNALLLGDSALYLCASSFQEVGEQFFGPGTRLTVL.

The chain carries TRBV28 and TRBJ1-5; no reliable D call. With 3 bases removed from V and 0 bases from J, the gap between germline ends came to 9 bases. The CDR3 is made up of 15 amino acids. CDR1 is MDHEN, CDR2 SYDVKM, per germline. CDR3 nucleotides: TGTGCCAGCAGTTTCCGTGTCTATAGCAATCAGCCCCAGCATTTT. It encodes CASSFRVYSNQPQHF.

The chain has TRBV7-9 and TRBJ1-6, with 10 bases that match TRBD1. CDR1 SEHNR and CDR2 FQNEAQ come from the germline V gene (reference sequence). Losses at the gene ends were 4 bases for V and 9 bases for J; bases not matched to a gene: 6. CDR3 length: 15 amino acids. The CDR3: CASSSDRGRVSPLHF. The CDR3 DNA reads TGTGCCAGCAGCTCAGACAGGGGGCGAGTTTCACCCCTCCACTTT.

The chain recombines TRBV6-1 with TRBJ1-6; weak D call: TRBD1 (6 bases). Trimming pared 1 base from V and 17 bases from J, leaving 12 bases between. The CDR3 runs 12 residues. The germline V gene has CDR1 MNHNS and CDR2 SASEGT. CDR3 DNA: TGTGCCAGCAGTGAAGAGTGGACAGTCGTCCACTTT. This codes for CASSEEWTVVHF.

CDR3 sequence: CASSLETGGAYEQYF. CDR3 bases: TGTGCCAGCAGCTTAGAAACAGGGGGAGCCTACGAGCAGTACTTC. This rearrangement joins TRBV7-8 to TRBJ2-7; 8 bases are a match to TRBD1. Trimming cost V 1 base and J 2 bases; bases outside gene matches: 4. This CDR3 is built from 15 residues. The germline V gene has CDR1 SGHVS and CDR2 FQNEAQ.

The chain couples TRBV7-2 to TRBJ1-5; TRBD1 matches 9 bases. Germline assignment: CDR1 SGHTA and CDR2 FQGNSA. The CDR3 contains 14 residues. V shed 6 bases, J shed 8 bases, and the junction held 8 bases outside the gene matches. Here the CDR3 DNA reads TGTGCCAGCAGTTACGACAGGGGGGAAAAGCCCCAGCATTTT. Protein: CASSYDRGEKPQHF.

The chain joins TRBV10-3 to TRBJ1-1; maybe TRBD1 (6 bases). The V gene lost 10 bases and the J gene lost 3 bases, with 12 bases spanning the gap. CDR3 length: 12 amino acids. The V gene's germline CDR1 is ENHRY and CDR2 SYGVKD. Here the CDR3 reads CATRGGDTEAFF. The CDR3 DNA reads as TGTGCCACCAGGGGCGGGGACACTGAAGCTTTCTTT.

The chain links TRBV19 to TRBJ2-7, with unresolved D. Between the trimmed V and J ends, which lost 0 bases and 6 bases, there was a span of 6 bases. This CDR3 is 12 amino acids long. CDR1 and CDR2 (germline): LNHDA, SQIVND (reference sequence). This chain's CDR3 is CASSIEGCEQYF. The CDR3 DNA sequence: TGTGCCAGTAGTATAGAGGGCTGCGAGCAGTACTTC.

This clone was found a few times. The V gene is TRBV6-5, the J gene TRBJ1-2; a possible D gene is TRBD1 (6 bases). Trimming took 6 bases from V and 3 from J, leaving 14 bases between them. This CDR3 has 14 amino acids. The germline V gene has CDR1 MNHEY and CDR2 SVGAGI. The CDR3 sequence is CASRRTGSYYGYTF. The DNA for the CDR3 is TGTGCCAGCAGGAGAACAGGGAGCTACTATGGCTACACCTTC.

V gene TRBV5-6 combines with J gene TRBJ2-5; 11 bases match TRBD2. Per the germline V gene, CDR1 is SGHDT and CDR2 is YYEEEE. This CDR3 is built from 15 residues. V trimming: 5 bases; J trimming: 5 bases; junction bases outside the gene matches: 8. The CDR3 sequence is CASSSTSGGRETQYF. For the CDR3, the DNA is TGTGCCAGCAGTTCCACTAGCGGGGGTCGGGAGACCCAGTACTTC.

The V and J genes are TRBV30 and TRBJ2-7, with 7 bases fitting TRBD1. CDR3 length: 12 residues. CDR1 and CDR2 (germline): GTSNPN, SVGIG (reference sequence). Trimming cost V 5 bases and J 6 bases; bases outside gene matches: 7. The DNA of the CDR3 is TGTGCCTGGCACAGGGGTTTCGGCGAGCAGTACTTC. It is translated as CAWHRGFGEQYF.

The J gene is TRBJ2-7, the V gene TRBV7-2, with 9 bases matching TRBD2. The CDR3 consists of 15 residues. Germline CDR1 is SGHTA and CDR2 is FQGNSA. Trimming cost V 4 bases and J 8 bases; bases outside gene matches: 12. The CDR3 spells CASSSSSGEVGKQYF. The CDR3, as DNA: TGTGCCAGCAGCTCTTCTAGCGGGGAGGTGGGGAAGCAGTACTTC.

The CDR3 protein is CSVAGGMLGNEQFF. CDR3 sequence (DNA): TGCAGCGTGGCGGGAGGGATGCTGGGGAATGAGCAGTTCTTC. The chain links TRBV29-1 to TRBJ2-1; 9 bases fit TRBD2. With V trimmed by 6 bases and J by 7 bases, 10 bases remained unmatched. The CDR3 runs to 14 residues. Germline V gives CDR1 SQVTM, CDR2 ANQGSEA.

This sequence joins TRBV19 and TRBJ1-2; 8 bases fit TRBD1. The CDR3 runs 12 residues. V lost 7 bases and J lost 4; bases outside the gene matches: 2. Germline V gives CDR1 LNHDA, CDR2 SQIVND (reference sequence). CDR3 coding DNA: TGTGCCAGTACCGACAGGGGCTATGGCTACACCTTC. Protein: CASTDRGYGYTF.

The V and J genes are TRBV30 and TRBJ2-7; D ambiguous. CDR3 size: 14 residues. Germline values: CDR1 GTSNPN, CDR2 SVGIG (reference sequence). Trimming took off 0 bases at V and 0 bases at J, with 9 bases between the two ends. CDR3 sequence reads: CAWSVYEVSYEQYF. The CDR3 DNA reads as TGTGCCTGGAGTGTTTATGAGGTCTCCTACGAGCAGTACTTC. Drawing the rest from reference TRBV30 and TRBJ2-7, the complete variable domain is SQTIHQWPATLVQPVGSPLSLECTVEGTSNPNLYWYRQAAGRGLQLLFYSVGIGQISSEVPQNLSASRPQDRQFILSSKKLLLSDSGFYLCAWSVYEVSYEQYFGPGTRLTVT.

This clone was counted once. This rearrangement joins TRBV28 to TRBJ1-6; the match to TRBD1 covers 11 bases. After removal of 5 bases from V and 9 bases from J, the junction contained 6 bases not matched to a gene. This CDR3 is built from 15 residues. Germline lookup yields CDR1 MDHEN and CDR2 SYDVKM. This chain's CDR3 is CASSLRTGGFSPLHF. The CDR3 bases are TGTGCCAGCAGTCTTCGGACAGGGGGCTTTTCACCCCTCCACTTT. The variable domain in full, with the rest retrieved from reference TRBV28 and TRBJ1-6, is DVKVTQSSRYLVKRTGEKVFLECVQDMDHENMFWYRQDPGLGLRLIYFSYDVKMKEKGDIPEGYSVSREKKERFSLILESASTNQTSMYLCASSLRTGGFSPLHFGNGTRLTVT.

V and J are TRBV7-8 and TRBJ1-5; the D is unclear. The V and J ends lost 5 bases and 2 bases respectively, with 16 bases between them. The CDR3 is 16 residues long. Germline CDR1 is SGHVS and CDR2 is FQNEAQ. As DNA, the CDR3 is TGTGCCAGCAGCCACGAAGACGGAGTGGGCAATCAGCCCCAGCATTTT. It specifies CASSHEDGVGNQPQHF. The variable domain in full, with the rest retrieved from reference TRBV7-8 and TRBJ1-5, is GAGVSQSPRYKVAKRGQDVALRCDPISGHVSLFWYQQALGQGPEFLTYFQNEAQLDKSGLPSDRFFAERPEGSVSTLKIQRTQQEDSAVYLCASSHEDGVGNQPQHFGDGTRLSIL.